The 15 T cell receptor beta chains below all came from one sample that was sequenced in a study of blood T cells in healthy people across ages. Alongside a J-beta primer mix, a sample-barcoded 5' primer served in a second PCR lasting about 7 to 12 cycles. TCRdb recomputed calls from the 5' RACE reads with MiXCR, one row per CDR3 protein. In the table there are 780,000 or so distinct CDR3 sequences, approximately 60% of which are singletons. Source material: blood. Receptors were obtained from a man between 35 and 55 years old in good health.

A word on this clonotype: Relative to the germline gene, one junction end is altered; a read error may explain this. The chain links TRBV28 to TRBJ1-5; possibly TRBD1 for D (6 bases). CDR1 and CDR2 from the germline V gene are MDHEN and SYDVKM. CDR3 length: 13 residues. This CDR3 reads CTSRDRLNQPQHF. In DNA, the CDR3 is TGTACCAGCAGAGACAGGCTAAATCAGCCCCAGCATTTT.

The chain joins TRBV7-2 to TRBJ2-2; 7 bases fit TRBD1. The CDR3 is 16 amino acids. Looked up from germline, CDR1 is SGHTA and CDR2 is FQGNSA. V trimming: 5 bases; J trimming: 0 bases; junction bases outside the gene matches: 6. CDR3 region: CASSGMGQTNTGELFF. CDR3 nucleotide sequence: TGTGCCAGCAGCGGTATGGGACAGACGAACACCGGGGAGCTGTTTTTT.

In DNA form, the CDR3 reads TGTGCCACCAGGCCTACTAGCGACGATGAGCAGTACTTC. It specifies CATRPTSDDEQYF. The J gene is TRBJ2-7, the V gene TRBV24-1, with TRBD2 matching 7 bases. Trimming at V came to 7 bases and at J to 7 bases, leaving 9 bases not matched to a gene. The CDR3 totals 13 residues. Germline assignment: CDR1 KGHDR and CDR2 SFDVKD.

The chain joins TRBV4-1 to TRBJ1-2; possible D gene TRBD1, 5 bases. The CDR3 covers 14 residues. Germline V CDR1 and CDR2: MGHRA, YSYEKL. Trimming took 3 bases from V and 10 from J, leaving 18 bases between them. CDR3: CASSHSNGASSYTF. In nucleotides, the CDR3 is TGCGCCAGCAGCCACTCCAATGGGGCTTCCTCCTACACCTTC.

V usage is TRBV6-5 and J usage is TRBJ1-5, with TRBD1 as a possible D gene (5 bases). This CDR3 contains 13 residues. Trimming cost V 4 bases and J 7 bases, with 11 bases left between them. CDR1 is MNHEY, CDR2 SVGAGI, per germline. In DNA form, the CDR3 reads TGTGCCAGCAGTTTGTCGAGGGGACAGCCCCAGCATTTT. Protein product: CASSLSRGQPQHF.

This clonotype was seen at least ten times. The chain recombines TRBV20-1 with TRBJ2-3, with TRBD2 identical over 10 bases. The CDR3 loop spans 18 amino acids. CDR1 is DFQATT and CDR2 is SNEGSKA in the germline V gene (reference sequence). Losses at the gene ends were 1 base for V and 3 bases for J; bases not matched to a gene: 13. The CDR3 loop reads CSARVSPGAGGPTDTQYF. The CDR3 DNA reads TGCAGTGCTAGAGTCTCCCCCGGAGCGGGAGGGCCTACAGATACGCAGTATTTT.

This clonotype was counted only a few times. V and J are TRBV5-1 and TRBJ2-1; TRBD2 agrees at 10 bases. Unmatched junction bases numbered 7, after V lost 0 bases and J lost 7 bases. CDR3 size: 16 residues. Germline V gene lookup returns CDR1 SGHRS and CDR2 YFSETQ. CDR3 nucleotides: TGCGCCAGCAGCTTGGGTACTAGCGGGGCATATAATGAGCAGTTCTTC. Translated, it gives CASSLGTSGAYNEQFF. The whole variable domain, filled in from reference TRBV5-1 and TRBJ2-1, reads KAGVTQTPRYLIKTRGQQVTLSCSPISGHRSVSWYQQTPGQGLQFLFEYFSETQRNKGNFPGRFSGRQFSNSRSEMNVSTLELGDSALYLCASSLGTSGAYNEQFFGPGTRLTVL.

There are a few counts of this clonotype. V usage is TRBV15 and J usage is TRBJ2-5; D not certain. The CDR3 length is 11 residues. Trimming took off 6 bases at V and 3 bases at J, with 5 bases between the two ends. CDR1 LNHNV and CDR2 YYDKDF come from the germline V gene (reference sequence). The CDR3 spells CATSLKETQYF. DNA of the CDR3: TGTGCCACCAGTCTCAAAGAGACCCAGTACTTC.

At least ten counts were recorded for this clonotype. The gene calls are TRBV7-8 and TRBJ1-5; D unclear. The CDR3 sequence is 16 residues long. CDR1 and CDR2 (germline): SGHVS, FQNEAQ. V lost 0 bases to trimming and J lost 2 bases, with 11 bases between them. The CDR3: CASSLALGEGNQPQHF. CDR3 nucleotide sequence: TGTGCCAGCAGCTTAGCGCTCGGTGAGGGCAATCAGCCCCAGCATTTT.

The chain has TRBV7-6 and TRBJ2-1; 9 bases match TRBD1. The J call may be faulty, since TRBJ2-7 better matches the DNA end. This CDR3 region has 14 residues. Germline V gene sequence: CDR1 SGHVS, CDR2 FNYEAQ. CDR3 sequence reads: CASRTGTGYDEQYF. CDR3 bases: TGTGCCAGCAGGACCGGGACAGGGTACGACGAGCAGTACTTC.

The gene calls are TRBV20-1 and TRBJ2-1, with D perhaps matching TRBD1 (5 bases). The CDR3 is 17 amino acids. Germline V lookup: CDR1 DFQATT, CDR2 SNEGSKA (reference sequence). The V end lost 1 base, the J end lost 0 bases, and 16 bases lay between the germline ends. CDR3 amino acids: CSARGPSGRVSYNEQFF. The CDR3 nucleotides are TGCAGTGCTAGAGGGCCTTCCGGCAGGGTCTCCTACAATGAGCAGTTCTTC.

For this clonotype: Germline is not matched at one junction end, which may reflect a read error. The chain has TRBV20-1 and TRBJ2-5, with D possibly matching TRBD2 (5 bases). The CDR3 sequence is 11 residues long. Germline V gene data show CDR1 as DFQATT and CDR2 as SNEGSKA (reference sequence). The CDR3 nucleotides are TGCAGTGCTAGGGGAGAAGAGACCCTGTACTTC. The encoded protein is CSARGEETLYF.

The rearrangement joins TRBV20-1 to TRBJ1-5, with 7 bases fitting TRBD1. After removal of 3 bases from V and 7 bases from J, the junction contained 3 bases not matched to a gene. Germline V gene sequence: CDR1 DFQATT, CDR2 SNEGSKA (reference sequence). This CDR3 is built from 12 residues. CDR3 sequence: CSARGGGQPQHF. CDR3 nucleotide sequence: TGCAGTGCTAGGGGAGGGGGCCAGCCCCAGCATTTT.

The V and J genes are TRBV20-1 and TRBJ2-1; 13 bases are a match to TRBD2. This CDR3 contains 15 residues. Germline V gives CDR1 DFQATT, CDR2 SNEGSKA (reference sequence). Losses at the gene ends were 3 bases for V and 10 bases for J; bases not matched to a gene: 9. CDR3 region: CSASGGLAGSMEQFF. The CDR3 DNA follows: TGCAGTGCTAGTGGGGGACTAGCGGGGAGTATGGAGCAGTTCTTC.

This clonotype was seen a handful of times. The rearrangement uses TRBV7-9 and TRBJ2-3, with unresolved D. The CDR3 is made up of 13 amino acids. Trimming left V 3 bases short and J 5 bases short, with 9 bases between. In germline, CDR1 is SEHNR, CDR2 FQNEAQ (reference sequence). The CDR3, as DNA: TGTGCCAGCAGCTTTATCCTTGTAGATACGCAGTATTTT. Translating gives CASSFILVDTQYF.